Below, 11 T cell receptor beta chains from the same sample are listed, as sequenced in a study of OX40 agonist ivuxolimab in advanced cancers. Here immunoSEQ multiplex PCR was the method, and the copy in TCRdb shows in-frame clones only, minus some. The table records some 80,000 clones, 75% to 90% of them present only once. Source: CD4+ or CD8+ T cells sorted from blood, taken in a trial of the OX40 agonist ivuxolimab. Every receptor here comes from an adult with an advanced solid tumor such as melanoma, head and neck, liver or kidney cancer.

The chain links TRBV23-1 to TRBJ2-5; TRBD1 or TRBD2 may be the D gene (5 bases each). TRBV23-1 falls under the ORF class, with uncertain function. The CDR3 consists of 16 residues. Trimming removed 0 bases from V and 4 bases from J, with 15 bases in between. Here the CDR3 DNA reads TGCGCCAGCAGTCAATCGATGGGGGTCTGCCCAGAGACCCAGTACTTC. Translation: CASSQSMGVCPETQYF.

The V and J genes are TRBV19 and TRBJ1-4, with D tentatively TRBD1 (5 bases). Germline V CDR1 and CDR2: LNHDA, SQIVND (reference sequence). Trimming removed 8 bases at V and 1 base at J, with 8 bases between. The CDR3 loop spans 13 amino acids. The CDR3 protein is CASHQGTNEKLFF. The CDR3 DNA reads TGTGCCAGTCACCAGGGAACTAATGAAAAACTGTTTTTT.

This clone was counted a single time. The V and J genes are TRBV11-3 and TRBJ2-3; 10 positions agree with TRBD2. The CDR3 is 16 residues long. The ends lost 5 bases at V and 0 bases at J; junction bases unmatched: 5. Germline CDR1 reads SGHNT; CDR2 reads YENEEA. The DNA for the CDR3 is TGTGCCAGCAGCGCGGGACTAGCGAGTAGCACAGATACGCAGTATTTT. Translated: CASSAGLASSTDTQYF.

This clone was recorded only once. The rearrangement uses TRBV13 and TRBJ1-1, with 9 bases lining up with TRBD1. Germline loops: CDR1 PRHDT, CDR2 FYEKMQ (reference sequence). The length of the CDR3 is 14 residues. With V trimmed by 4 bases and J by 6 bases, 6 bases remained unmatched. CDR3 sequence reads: CASSSNRGRAEAFF. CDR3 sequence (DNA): TGTGCCAGCAGCTCAAACAGGGGGCGGGCTGAAGCTTTCTTT. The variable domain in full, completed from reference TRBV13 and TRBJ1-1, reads AAGVIQSPRHLIKEKRETATLKCYPIPRHDTVYWYQQGPGQDPQFLISFYEKMQSDKGSIPDRFSAQQFSDYHSELNMSSLELGDSALYFCASSSNRGRAEAFFGQGTRLTVV.

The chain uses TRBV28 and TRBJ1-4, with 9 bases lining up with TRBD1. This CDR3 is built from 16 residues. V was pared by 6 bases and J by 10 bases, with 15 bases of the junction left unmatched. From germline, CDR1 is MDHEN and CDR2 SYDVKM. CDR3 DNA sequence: TGTGCCAGCAGCCCCCCGGTAACAGGGGGCTGGGTAAAACTGTTTTTT. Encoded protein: CASSPPVTGGWVKLFF.

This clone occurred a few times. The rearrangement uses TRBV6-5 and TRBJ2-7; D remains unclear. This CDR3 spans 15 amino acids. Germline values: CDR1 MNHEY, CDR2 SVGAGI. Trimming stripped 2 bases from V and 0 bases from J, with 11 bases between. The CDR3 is CASSYPKGSSYEQYF. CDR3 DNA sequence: TGTGCCAGCAGTTACCCCAAGGGCAGCTCCTACGAGCAGTACTTC.

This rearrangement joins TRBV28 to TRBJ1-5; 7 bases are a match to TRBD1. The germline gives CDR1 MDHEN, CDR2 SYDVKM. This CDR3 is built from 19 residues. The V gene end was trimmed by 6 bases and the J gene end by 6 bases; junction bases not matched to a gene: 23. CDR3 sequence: CASSQRDRASFFLGQPQHF. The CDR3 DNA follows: TGTGCCAGCAGCCAACGAGACAGGGCTTCTTTTTTCTTGGGTCAGCCCCAGCATTTT. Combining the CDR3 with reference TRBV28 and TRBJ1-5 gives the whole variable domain DVKVTQSSRYLVKRTGEKVFLECVQDMDHENMFWYRQDPGLGLRLIYFSYDVKMKEKGDIPEGYSVSREKKERFSLILESASTNQTSMYLCASSQRDRASFFLGQPQHFGDGTRLSIL.

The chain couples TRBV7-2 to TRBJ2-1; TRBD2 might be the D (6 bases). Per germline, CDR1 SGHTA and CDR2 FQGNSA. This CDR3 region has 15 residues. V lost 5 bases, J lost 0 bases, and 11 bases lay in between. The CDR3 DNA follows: TGTGCCAGCAGCCCGGGAGCAATCTCCTACAATGAGCAGTTCTTC. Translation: CASSPGAISYNEQFF.

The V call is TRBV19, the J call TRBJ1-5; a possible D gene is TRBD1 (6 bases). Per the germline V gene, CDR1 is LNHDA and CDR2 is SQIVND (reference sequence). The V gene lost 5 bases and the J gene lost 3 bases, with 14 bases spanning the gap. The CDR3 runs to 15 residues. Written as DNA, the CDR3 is TGTGCCAGTAGTGCGGGCGGGGGGCCCAATCAGCCCCAGCATTTT. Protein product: CASSAGGGPNQPQHF.

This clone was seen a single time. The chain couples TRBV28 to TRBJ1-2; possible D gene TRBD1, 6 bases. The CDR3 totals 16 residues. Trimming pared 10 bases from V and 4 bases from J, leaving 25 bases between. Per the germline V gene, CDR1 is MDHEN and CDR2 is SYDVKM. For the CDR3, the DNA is TGTGCCACCAGCTCGGGTTCTAGTCTGGGGGCCTATGGCTACACCTTC. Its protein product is CATSSGSSLGAYGYTF.

CDR3 sequence: CASSQAGDLYNEQFF. The DNA for the CDR3 is TGCGCCAGCAGCCAAGCGGGGGATTTGTACAATGAGCAGTTCTTC. This chain links TRBV5-1 with TRBJ2-1, with 8 nucleotides matching TRBD2. CDR1 and CDR2 from the germline V gene are SGHRS and YFSETQ. V was pared by 4 bases and J by 4 bases, with 7 bases of the junction left unmatched. The CDR3 runs to 15 residues.